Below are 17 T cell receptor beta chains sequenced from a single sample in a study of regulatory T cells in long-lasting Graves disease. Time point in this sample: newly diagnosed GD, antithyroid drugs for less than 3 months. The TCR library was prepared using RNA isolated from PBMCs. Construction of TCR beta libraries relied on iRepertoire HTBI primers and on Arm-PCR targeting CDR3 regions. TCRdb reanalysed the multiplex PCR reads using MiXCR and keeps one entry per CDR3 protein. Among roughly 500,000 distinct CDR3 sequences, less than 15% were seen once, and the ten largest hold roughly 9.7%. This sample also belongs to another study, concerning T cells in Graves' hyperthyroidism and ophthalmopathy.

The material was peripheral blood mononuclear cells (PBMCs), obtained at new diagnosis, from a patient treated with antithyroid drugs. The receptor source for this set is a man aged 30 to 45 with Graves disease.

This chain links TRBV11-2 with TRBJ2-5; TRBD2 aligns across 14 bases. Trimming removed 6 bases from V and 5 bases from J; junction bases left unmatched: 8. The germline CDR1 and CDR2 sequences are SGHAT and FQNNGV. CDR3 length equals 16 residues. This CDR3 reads CASRQGLAGGRETQYF. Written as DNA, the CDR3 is TGTGCCAGCAGACAAGGACTAGCGGGAGGACGGGAGACCCAGTACTTC.

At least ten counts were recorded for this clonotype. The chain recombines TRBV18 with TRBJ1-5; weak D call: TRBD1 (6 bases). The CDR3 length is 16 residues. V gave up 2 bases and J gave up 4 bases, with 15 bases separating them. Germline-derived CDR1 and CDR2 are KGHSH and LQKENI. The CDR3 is CASSPMQGQPNQPQHF. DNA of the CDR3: TGTGCCAGCTCACCAATGCAGGGACAACCGAATCAGCCCCAGCATTTT.

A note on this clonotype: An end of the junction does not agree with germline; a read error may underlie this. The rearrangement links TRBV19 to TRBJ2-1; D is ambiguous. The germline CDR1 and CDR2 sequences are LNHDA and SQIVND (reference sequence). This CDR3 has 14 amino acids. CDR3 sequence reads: CASSIEPYGNEQSF. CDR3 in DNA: TGTGCCAGTAGTATAGAACCGTACGGCAATGAGCAGTCCTTC.

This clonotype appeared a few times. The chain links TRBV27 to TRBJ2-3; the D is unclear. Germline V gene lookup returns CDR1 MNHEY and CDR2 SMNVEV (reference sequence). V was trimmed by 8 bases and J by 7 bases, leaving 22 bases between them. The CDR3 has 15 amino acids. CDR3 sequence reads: CASATRPRADHTQYF. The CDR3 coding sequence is TGTGCCAGCGCGACCCGTCCCCGGGCAGATCATACGCAGTATTTT.

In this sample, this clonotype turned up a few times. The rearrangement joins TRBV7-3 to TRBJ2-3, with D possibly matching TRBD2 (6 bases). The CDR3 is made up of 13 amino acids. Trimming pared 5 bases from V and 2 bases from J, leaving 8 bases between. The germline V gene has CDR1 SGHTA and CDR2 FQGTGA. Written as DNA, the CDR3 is TGTGCCAGCAGCGCGGGAACCACAGATACGCAGTATTTT. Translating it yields CASSAGTTDTQYF.

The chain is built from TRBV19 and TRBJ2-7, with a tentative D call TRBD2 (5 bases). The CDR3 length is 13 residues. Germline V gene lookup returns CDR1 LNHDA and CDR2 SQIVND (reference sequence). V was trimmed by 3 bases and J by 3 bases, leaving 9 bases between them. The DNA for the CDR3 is TGTGCCAGTAGTATGGGAGTTGGCTACGAGCAGTACTTC. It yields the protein CASSMGVGYEQYF. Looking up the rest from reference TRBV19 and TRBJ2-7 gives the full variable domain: DGGITQSPKYLFRKEGQNVTLSCEQNLNHDAMYWYRQDPGQGLRLIYYSQIVNDFQKGDIAEGYSVSREKKESFPLTVTSAQKNPTAFYLCASSMGVGYEQYFGPGTRLTVT.

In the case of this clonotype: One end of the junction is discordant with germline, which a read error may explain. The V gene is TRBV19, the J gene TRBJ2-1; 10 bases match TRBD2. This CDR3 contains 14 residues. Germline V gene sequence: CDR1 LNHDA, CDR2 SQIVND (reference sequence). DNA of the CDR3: TGTGCCAGTAGTATTGGGGAGACTAGCGGGCCCAGTTACTTC. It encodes CASSIGETSGPSYF.

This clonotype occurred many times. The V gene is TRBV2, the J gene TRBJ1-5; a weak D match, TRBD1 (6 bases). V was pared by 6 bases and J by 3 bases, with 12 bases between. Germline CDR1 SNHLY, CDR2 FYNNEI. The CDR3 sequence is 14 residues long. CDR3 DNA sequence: TGTGCCAGCAGCGACAGGACCTTCAATCAGCCCCAGCATTTT. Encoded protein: CASSDRTFNQPQHF.

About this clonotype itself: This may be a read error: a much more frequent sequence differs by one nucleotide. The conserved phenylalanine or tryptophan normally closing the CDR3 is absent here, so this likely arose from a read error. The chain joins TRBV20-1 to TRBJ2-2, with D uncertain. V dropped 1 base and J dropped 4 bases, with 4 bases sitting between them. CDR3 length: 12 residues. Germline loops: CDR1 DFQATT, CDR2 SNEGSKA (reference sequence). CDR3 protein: CSARVATGELFL. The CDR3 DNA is TGCAGTGCTAGAGTCGCCACCGGGGAGCTGTTTCTT.

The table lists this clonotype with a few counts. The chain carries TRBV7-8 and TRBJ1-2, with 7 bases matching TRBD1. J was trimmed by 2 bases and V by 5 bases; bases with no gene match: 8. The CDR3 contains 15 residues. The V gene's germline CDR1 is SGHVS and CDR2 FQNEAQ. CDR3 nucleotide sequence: TGTGCCAGCAGCCTAGGACAGGTTCCAAACTATGGCTACACCTTC. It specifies CASSLGQVPNYGYTF.

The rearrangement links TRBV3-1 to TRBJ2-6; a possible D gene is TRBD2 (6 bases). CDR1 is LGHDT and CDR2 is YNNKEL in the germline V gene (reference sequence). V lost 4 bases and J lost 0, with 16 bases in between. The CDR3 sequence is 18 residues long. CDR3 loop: CASSLPGERDSGANVLTF. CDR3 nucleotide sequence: TGTGCCAGCAGCCTACCGGGAGAAAGGGACTCTGGGGCCAACGTCCTGACTTTC.

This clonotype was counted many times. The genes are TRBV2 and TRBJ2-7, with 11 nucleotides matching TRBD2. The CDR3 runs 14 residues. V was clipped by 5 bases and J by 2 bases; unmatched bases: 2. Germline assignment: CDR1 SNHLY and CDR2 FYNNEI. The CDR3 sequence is CASSRLAGTYEQYF. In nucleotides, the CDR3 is TGTGCCAGCAGTCGACTAGCGGGGACCTACGAGCAGTACTTC.

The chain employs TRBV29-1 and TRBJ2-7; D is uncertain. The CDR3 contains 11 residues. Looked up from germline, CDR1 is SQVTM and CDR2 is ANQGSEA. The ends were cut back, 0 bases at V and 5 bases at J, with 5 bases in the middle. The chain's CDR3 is CSVEDLDEQYF. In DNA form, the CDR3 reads TGCAGCGTTGAAGACTTAGACGAGCAGTACTTC.

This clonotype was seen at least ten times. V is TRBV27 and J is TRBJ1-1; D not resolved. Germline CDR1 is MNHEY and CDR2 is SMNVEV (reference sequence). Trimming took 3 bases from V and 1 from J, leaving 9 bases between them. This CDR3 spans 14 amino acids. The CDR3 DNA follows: TGTGCCAGCAGTTTTGTGGGTGGGAACACTGAAGCTTTCTTT. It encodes CASSFVGGNTEAFF.

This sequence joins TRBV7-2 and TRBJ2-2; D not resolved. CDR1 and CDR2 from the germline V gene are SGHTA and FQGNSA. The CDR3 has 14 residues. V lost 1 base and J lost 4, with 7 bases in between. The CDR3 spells CASSLEVFTGELFF. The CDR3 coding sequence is TGTGCCAGCAGCTTAGAGGTGTTCACCGGGGAGCTGTTTTTT.

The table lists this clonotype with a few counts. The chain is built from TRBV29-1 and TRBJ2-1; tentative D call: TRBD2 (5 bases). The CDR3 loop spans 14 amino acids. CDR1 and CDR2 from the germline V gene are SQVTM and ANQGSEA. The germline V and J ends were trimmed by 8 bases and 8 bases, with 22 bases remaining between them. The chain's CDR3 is CSTYRMRVSDEQFF. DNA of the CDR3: TGCAGCACCTACCGGATGAGGGTTTCAGATGAGCAGTTCTTC.

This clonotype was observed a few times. CDR3 in amino acids: CASSGGTQNEQFF. CDR3 in DNA: TGCGCCAGCAGCGGCGGGACCCAGAATGAGCAGTTCTTC. V is TRBV4-1 and J is TRBJ2-1, with TRBD2 as a possible D gene (6 bases). Germline-derived CDR1 and CDR2 are MGHRA and YSYEKL. The CDR3 extends over 13 amino acids. The V and J ends lost 5 bases and 7 bases respectively, with 12 bases between them.